The 20 T cell receptor beta chains presented below share a single source sample, sequenced in a study of blood T cell repertoires in COVID-19. The method was immunoSEQ multiplex PCR; TCRdb's version includes in-frame clones alone and lacks a portion of them. Of roughly 260,000 clones in the sample, over 75% were seen once. The specimen sequenced was PBMCs or T cells enriched from blood (not recorded which). These receptors were obtained from a woman aged 50 to 60 who had recovered from COVID-19.

The chain couples TRBV5-8 to TRBJ2-3, with D possibly matching TRBD2 (5 bases). The CDR3 has 17 residues. CDR1 is SGHTS and CDR2 is YDEGEE in the germline V gene. V lost 4 bases, J lost 0 bases, and 18 bases lay in between. CDR3 nucleotide sequence: TGTGCCAGCAGCCATTCCATAGCGTTTACTAGCACAGATACGCAGTATTTT. Translating it yields CASSHSIAFTSTDTQYF.

The count of this clone is one. This chain uses TRBV27 with TRBJ1-1, with TRBD1 matching 10 bases. The V segment lost 6 bases and the J segment 6 bases; nucleotides outside the gene matches: 7. Germline CDR1 is MNHEY and CDR2 is SMNVEV (reference sequence). The CDR3 totals 14 residues. For the CDR3, the DNA is TGTGCCAGCAGCCGGGGACAGGGGCTTTCTGAAGCTTTCTTT. Encoded protein: CASSRGQGLSEAFF.

The gene calls are TRBV2 and TRBJ1-3; TRBD1 might be the D (6 bases). Germline CDR1 reads SNHLY; CDR2 reads FYNNEI. V was cut by 3 bases and J by 4 bases, with 7 bases left in between. CDR3 length: 13 residues. The CDR3 loop reads CASSERGGNTIYF. The DNA for the CDR3 is TGTGCCAGCAGTGAGAGGGGGGGAAACACCATATATTTT.

The chain is built from TRBV5-1 and TRBJ1-1; 10 nucleotides align to TRBD1. The germline CDR1 and CDR2 sequences are SGHRS and YFSETQ. CDR3 length equals 15 residues. V dropped 5 bases and J dropped 10; count of bases not matched to a gene: 14. The CDR3 here is CASRGQGLVDYRAFF. The CDR3 region has the DNA TGCGCCAGCAGGGGACAGGGGCTCGTCGACTATAGAGCTTTCTTT. Drawing the rest from reference TRBV5-1 and TRBJ1-1, the complete variable domain is KAGVTQTPRYLIKTRGQQVTLSCSPISGHRSVSWYQQTPGQGLQFLFEYFSETQRNKGNFPGRFSGRQFSNSRSEMNVSTLELGDSALYLCASRGQGLVDYRAFFGQGTRLTVV.

This sequence joins TRBV5-1 and TRBJ1-2, with 11 bases aligning to TRBD1. Germline V gene sequence: CDR1 SGHRS, CDR2 YFSETQ. The CDR3 spans 15 residues. V lost 2 bases, J lost 5 bases, and 5 bases stayed unmatched. In DNA form, the CDR3 reads TGCGCCAGCAGCTTCACCGGGACAGGGGGGTATGGCTACACCTTC. This gives the protein CASSFTGTGGYGYTF.

The chain joins TRBV3-1 (or the pseudogene TRBV3-2) to TRBJ1-1, with a weak D call TRBD1 (5 bases). V was pared by 1 base and J by 0 bases, with 21 bases between. The CDR3 length is 19 residues. In germline, CDR1 is LGHDT, CDR2 YNNKEL (reference sequence). CDR3 in DNA: TGTGCCAGCAGCCAAGTCTCTTGGAGGGGACCGCGGATGAACACTGAAGCTTTCTTT. This encodes CASSQVSWRGPRMNTEAFF.

The chain is built from TRBV10-3 and TRBJ2-1; possible D gene TRBD1, 5 bases. Trimming took 4 bases from V and 0 from J, leaving 7 bases between them. The CDR3 loop spans 14 amino acids. Germline V gene sequence: CDR1 ENHRY, CDR2 SYGVKD. The CDR3 bases are TGTGCCATCAGTGCAGACAGCTCCTACAATGAGCAGTTCTTC. It is translated as CAISADSSYNEQFF.

This clone was counted a few times. The DNA of the CDR3 is TGTGCCACAATTAAGACAGGGGGCAGGAATTCACCCCTCCACTTT. Translation: CATIKTGGRNSPLHF. The chain combines TRBV6-5 with TRBJ1-6; 10 bases align to TRBD1. J lost 7 bases, V lost 10 bases, and 10 bases had no gene match. The CDR3 has 15 amino acids. CDR1 and CDR2 from the germline V gene are MNHEY and SVGAGI.

The chain employs TRBV7-9 and TRBJ1-1; 10 bases are shared with TRBD1. From germline, CDR1 is SEHNR and CDR2 FQNEAQ (reference sequence). CDR3 length: 16 amino acids. Trimming cost V 3 bases and J 3 bases; bases outside gene matches: 7. CDR3 DNA: TGTGCCAGCAGCTTGAGAGGCGGGACAGGGGACACTGAAGCTTTCTTT. It specifies CASSLRGGTGDTEAFF.

The chain uses TRBV28 and TRBJ2-7; TRBD1 matches at 8 bases. The germline V gene has CDR1 MDHEN and CDR2 SYDVKM. The junction had 7 bases not matched to a gene; V was cut back by 10 bases and J by 2 bases. The CDR3 covers 13 residues. The CDR3 sequence: CATTGQATYEQYF. In DNA, the CDR3 is TGTGCCACTACGGGACAGGCGACCTACGAGCAGTACTTC.

This clone has more than one count but fewer than ten. V is TRBV27 and J is TRBJ2-1; TRBD2 matches at 14 bases. Trimming cost V 5 bases and J 2 bases; bases outside gene matches: 5. Germline loops: CDR1 MNHEY, CDR2 SMNVEV (reference sequence). The CDR3 has 17 amino acids. CDR3 amino acids: CASSAGLAGVAYNEQFF. DNA for the CDR3: TGTGCCAGCAGTGCGGGACTAGCGGGAGTGGCCTACAATGAGCAGTTCTTC.

The J gene is TRBJ1-2, the V gene TRBV30; D not certain. Germline values: CDR1 GTSNPN, CDR2 SVGIG (reference sequence). The CDR3 spans 13 residues. V was shortened by 1 base and J by 4 bases, with 10 bases between the two germline ends. CDR3 DNA sequence: TGTGCCTGGAGTGGAGGGTTGAGCTATGGCTACACCTTC. Protein product: CAWSGGLSYGYTF.

For this clone: Its ends do not fully match the called genes, so a read error is possible. V gene TRBV2 combines with J gene TRBJ2-7; D uncertain. This CDR3 has 15 amino acids. Germline CDR1 SNHLY, CDR2 FYNNEI. The CDR3: CVSSESTALTYEQYF. The CDR3 DNA is TGTGTCAGCAGTGAATCCACAGCCCTTACCTACGAGCAGTACTTC. Full variable domain (outside the CDR3, taken from reference TRBV2 and TRBJ2-7): EPEVTQTPSHQVTQMGQEVILRCVPISNHLYFYWYRQILGQKVEFLVSFYNNEISEKSEIFDDQFSVERPDGSNFTLKIRSTKLEDSAMYFCVSSESTALTYEQYFGPGTRLTVT.

This rearrangement joins TRBV2 to TRBJ2-7; TRBD2 might be the D (6 bases). Trimming took 8 bases from V and 1 from J, leaving 24 bases between them. This CDR3 comprises 17 residues. In germline, CDR1 is SNHLY, CDR2 FYNNEI. CDR3 sequence: CASVLPGVGILSYEQYF. The CDR3, as DNA: TGTGCCAGCGTGCTTCCGGGGGTGGGTATACTGTCCTACGAGCAGTACTTC.

This clone occurred once. The J gene is TRBJ2-5, the V gene TRBV7-8; TRBD1 might be the D (5 bases). V gave up 0 bases and J gave up 3 bases, with 14 bases separating them. Germline V gives CDR1 SGHVS, CDR2 FQNEAQ. CDR3 length equals 16 residues. The CDR3 spells CASSLAAQGGKETQYF. The CDR3 nucleotides read TGTGCCAGCAGCTTAGCAGCTCAGGGCGGTAAAGAGACCCAGTACTTC.

The rearrangement uses TRBV27 and TRBJ1-6; D may be TRBD1 (5 bases). The V gene's germline CDR1 is MNHEY and CDR2 SMNVEV (reference sequence). The CDR3 is made up of 15 amino acids. V lost 0 bases to trimming and J lost 6 bases, with 9 bases between them. CDR3 loop: CASSLSSGINSPLHF. CDR3 bases: TGTGCCAGCAGTTTATCGTCAGGGATTAATTCACCCCTCCACTTT.

This sequence joins TRBV6-1 and TRBJ1-1; 7 bases map to TRBD1. Trimming cost V 2 bases and J 7 bases; bases outside gene matches: 4. Germline V gives CDR1 MNHNS, CDR2 SASEGT. The CDR3 sequence is 13 residues long. CDR3 nucleotides: TGTGCCAGCAGTGAAAGGGGGCTTGATGAAGCTTTCTTT. Translated, it gives CASSERGLDEAFF.

The gene calls are TRBV4-2 and TRBJ2-7, with TRBD2 identical over 9 bases. CDR1 and CDR2 (germline): LGHNA, YNFKEQ. V lost 4 bases, J lost 0 bases, and 19 bases stayed unmatched. CDR3 length equals 20 residues. CDR3 bases: TGTGCCAGCAGCCGAAAGACTAGCGGCCCCTCGGGGGGAAGCTCCTACGAGCAGTACTTC. Translated: CASSRKTSGPSGGSSYEQYF.

This chain connects TRBV28 to TRBJ2-7; TRBD2 agrees at 10 bases. The CDR3 consists of 12 residues. Germline loops: CDR1 MDHEN, CDR2 SYDVKM. V shed 5 bases, J shed 10 bases, and the junction held 5 bases outside the gene matches. CDR3: CASSLRTSGQYF. CDR3 coding DNA: TGTGCCAGCAGTCTTCGGACTAGCGGACAGTACTTC.

Here the CDR3 DNA reads TGTGCCAGCAGCTTAGTACAGGGAGACACTGAAGCTTTCTTT. This codes for CASSLVQGDTEAFF. This chain links TRBV7-8 with TRBJ1-1; tentatively, D is TRBD1 (6 bases). V lost 1 base, J lost 3 bases, and 9 bases lay in between. Germline CDR1 is SGHVS and CDR2 is FQNEAQ. CDR3 length: 14 residues. Full variable domain (rest looked up from reference TRBV7-8 and TRBJ1-1): GAGVSQSPRYKVAKRGQDVALRCDPISGHVSLFWYQQALGQGPEFLTYFQNEAQLDKSGLPSDRFFAERPEGSVSTLKIQRTQQEDSAVYLCASSLVQGDTEAFFGQGTRLTVV.